This T cell receptor beta chain was recovered during a study of OX40 agonist ivuxolimab in advanced cancers. Context from the whole study: Ivuxolimab, which targeted the costimulatory receptor OX40 (CD134), was an agonistic, fully human IgG2 monoclonal antibody. Intravenous ivuxolimab was administered to patients every 2 weeks at six dose levels: 0.01, 0.1, 0.3, 1.5, 3 and 10 mg/kg. The paper covers the monotherapy dose-escalation part of the phase I ivuxolimab trial, which included N ≈ 50 patients. Of the 50 to 55 patients in dose escalation, 19 had hepatocellular carcinoma, some 15 had melanoma, 9 had renal cell carcinoma and 9 had head and neck cancer. A male proportion of roughly 80% and a mean age of 60 years, ranging from roughly 23 to 85, were recorded for the dose-escalation cohort. Three dose-escalation patients achieved partial responses, one with hepatocellular carcinoma and two with cutaneous melanoma. Prior anti-PD-1, anti-PD-L1 or anti-CTLA-4 therapy was permitted, and less than 45% of dose-escalation patients had received checkpoint inhibitors. The point of sequencing TCRbeta in the periphery was to test whether ivuxolimab changed TCR sequence diversity and drove clonal T-cell expansion. Study-wide conclusions, independent of this receptor: In the 0.1-3.0 mg/kg groups, partial responders were among the patients with the lowest normalized peripheral clonal expansion, particularly in CD8+ T cells. After ivuxolimab, CD8+ T cells had more expanded clones than CD4+ T cells on average. Which antigens the clonally expanded peripheral T cells were specific for was not determined. Low levels of normalized T-cell clonal expansion were also seen in some patients who did not respond. At doses of 0.1 to 3.0 mg/kg, clonal expansion of both CD4+ and CD8+ blood T cells was observed from baseline to week 6.

Genomic DNA was extracted from sorted cells for sequencing of the TCRbeta CDR3 region. The immunoSEQ Assay was used to sequence the TCRbeta CDR3 regions. In its TCRdb copy, this immuneACCESS table keeps in-frame sequences only and misses some clones. Where compared with another copy, unresolved V genes explain less than half of these, and the others have no known cause. Recorded for this sample are fewer than 30,000 clones; under 80% of them occurred a single time. Of the sample, around 15% is held by the ten largest clones. Cut back by 4 bases and 0 bases, the V and J ends lie 15 bases apart. From the cysteine up to the phenylalanine, the CDR3 has a length of 17 residues. Solely the CDR3 DNA is kept, with 51 bases framed from the first base. The germline V gene yields KGHSH for CDR1 and LQKENI for CDR2. Regarding this clone: The clone's antigen remains unknown. The sample holds no much larger clone one base away, and base qualities are not on file.

Patients with autoimmune disease history or receiving systemic immunosuppression were excluded from the trial. In every dose cohort, peripheral blood was drawn for TCR sequencing at baseline, cycle 4 day 1, and cycle 7 day 1. The samples were drawn from a first-in-human, open-label, multicenter phase I dose-escalation trial of ivuxolimab. Adults with locally advanced or metastatic head and neck squamous cell, hepatocellular, melanoma or renal cell carcinoma were enrolled in the trial. Before TCR sequencing, CD4+ and CD8+ T cells were separately sorted from peripheral blood. This TCR derives from an adult with an advanced solid tumor such as melanoma, head and neck, liver or kidney cancer. Sample: CD4+ or CD8+ T cells sorted from blood, taken in a trial of the OX40 agonist ivuxolimab. In this chain, TRBV18 is recombined with TRBJ1-4; TRBD1 might be the D gene, on 6 matching bases. The CDR3 protein is CASSLRRTETTNEKLFF. In nucleotide form, the sequence is TGTGCCAGCTCACTTCGGCGGACAGAGACAACTAATGAAAAACTGTTTTTT.